The TCR beta chain described here comes from a study of cytomegalovirus exposure and HLA in healthy donors. Trimming at V came to 4 bases and at J to 4 bases, leaving 5 bases not matched to a gene. The V gene's germline CDR1 is SGHRS and CDR2 YFSETQ. CDR3 length equals 15 residues. The study ran its PCR with 60 Vbeta and 13 Jbeta primers. Sequencing used immunoSEQ multiplex PCR; TCRdb keeps in-frame clones, though not all of them. The sample has about 67,000 clones. Source material: PBMCs. This sequence was found in a boy aged 10-17 years in good health and CMV-seronegative. The genes are TRBV5-1 and TRBJ1-1; the match to TRBD1 covers 12 bases. The CDR3 DNA follows: TGCGCCAGCAGCCGGGGGACAGGGGGCGTCACTGAAGCTTTCTTT. Its protein is CASSRGTGGVTEAFF.